This passage covers 19 T cell receptor beta chains from one sample sequenced in a study of cytomegalovirus exposure and HLA in healthy donors. The PCR used 60 Vbeta and 13 Jbeta primers. Sequenced by immunoSEQ multiplex PCR; TCRdb stores in-frame clones only, minus some. Of under 200,000 clones in the sample, approximately 77% were seen once. Sequencing was done on a sample of PBMCs. These receptors came from a male donor in good health and CMV-seropositive.

A word on this clone: Other nucleotide sequences in the sample specify the same CDR3. The chain is built from TRBV11-2 and TRBJ1-1; maybe TRBD1 (6 bases). The length of the CDR3 is 16 residues. Germline V lookup: CDR1 SGHAT, CDR2 FQNNGV. Trimming took 1 base from V and 4 from J, leaving 16 bases between them. The CDR3 is CASSLVRTGMGTEAFF. As DNA, the CDR3 is TGTGCCAGCAGCTTAGTACGAACAGGGATGGGCACTGAAGCTTTCTTT. The entire variable domain, with the rest obtained from reference TRBV11-2 and TRBJ1-1, is as follows: EAGVAQSPRYKIIEKRQSVAFWCNPISGHATLYWYQQILGQGPKLLIQFQNNGVVDDSQLPKDRFSAERLKGVDSTLKIQPAKLEDSAVYLCASSLVRTGMGTEAFFGQGTRLTVV.

The chain uses TRBV6-5 and TRBJ1-2, with D possibly being TRBD1 (5 bases). CDR1 and CDR2 (germline): MNHEY, SVGAGI. The CDR3 totals 16 residues. V was pared by 1 base and J by 4 bases, with 16 bases between. CDR3 nucleotide sequence: TGTGCCAGCAGTTACTTCGAGACTCAGGGCATCTATGGCTACACCTTC. Its protein product is CASSYFETQGIYGYTF.

There are a few counts of this clone. The V and J genes are TRBV5-1 and TRBJ1-6, with 7 bases that match TRBD1. Losses at the gene ends were 1 base for V and 5 bases for J; bases not matched to a gene: 3. Germline V gene lookup returns CDR1 SGHRS and CDR2 YFSETQ. CDR3 length: 15 amino acids. The CDR3 loop is CASSLSQGDNSPLHF. The CDR3 DNA reads TGCGCCAGCAGCTTGTCCCAGGGGGATAATTCACCCCTCCACTTT.

The V call is TRBV2, the J call TRBJ1-1; D perhaps matches TRBD1 (5 bases). The CDR3 is 16 amino acids. Trimming took 8 bases from V and 0 from J, leaving 19 bases between them. From germline, CDR1 is SNHLY and CDR2 FYNNEI. The CDR3 reads CASLGPLDTLNTEAFF. The CDR3 DNA reads TGTGCCAGCTTGGGGCCGCTCGATACACTGAACACTGAAGCTTTCTTT.

The chain combines TRBV4-2 with TRBJ2-1; D remains ambiguous. The CDR3 sequence is 11 residues long. The ends were cut back, 4 bases at V and 8 bases at J, with 6 bases in the middle. Germline CDR1 LGHNA, CDR2 YNFKEQ. CDR3 region: CASSLRDEQFF. CDR3 in DNA: TGTGCCAGCAGCCTTAGAGATGAGCAGTTCTTC.

The chain joins TRBV19 to TRBJ2-5, with D possibly being TRBD1 (5 bases). There are 15 residues in the CDR3. The germline CDR1 and CDR2 sequences are LNHDA and SQIVND (reference sequence). V lost 3 bases and J 5 bases, leaving 16 bases between the germline ends. In nucleotides, the CDR3 is TGTGCCAGTAGTATGCGGCCTAGTGCAGGGGAGACCCAGTACTTC. It encodes CASSMRPSAGETQYF.

The genes are TRBV27 and TRBJ2-3, with 8 bases aligning to TRBD2. The CDR3 totals 16 residues. V dropped 0 bases and J dropped 1; count of bases not matched to a gene: 3. Germline V gene data show CDR1 as MNHEY and CDR2 as SMNVEV (reference sequence). The CDR3 sequence: CASSLSAGGRTDTQYF. The DNA of the CDR3 is TGTGCCAGCAGTTTATCGGCGGGGGGACGCACAGATACGCAGTATTTT.

V gene TRBV6-7 combines with J gene TRBJ2-3; TRBD1 agrees at 7 bases. TRBV6-7 is recorded as an ORF, its role being uncertain. Trimming cost V 7 bases and J 6 bases; bases outside gene matches: 16. This CDR3 is 16 amino acids long. CDR3 region: CASTNKTGSASDTQYF. The CDR3 DNA sequence: TGTGCCAGCACCAACAAGACAGGGTCTGCATCGGATACGCAGTATTTT.

The chain has TRBV5-1 and TRBJ1-1; 7 nucleotides agree with TRBD1. Germline CDR1 and CDR2: SGHRS and YFSETQ. This CDR3 has 14 amino acids. The trim removed 5 bases at V and 1 base at J, leaving 5 bases unmatched. The CDR3 DNA sequence: TGCGCCAGCAGTCTACAGGGGAGGAACACTGAAGCTTTCTTT. It encodes CASSLQGRNTEAFF.

The genes are TRBV9 and TRBJ2-7; TRBD1 aligns across 7 bases. The V and J ends lost 3 bases and 4 bases, in that order; junction bases with no gene match: 10. Germline values: CDR1 SGDLS, CDR2 YYNGEE. This CDR3 spans 15 amino acids. The CDR3 DNA is TGTGCCAGCAGCGGACGACAGGGTGGGAAATACGAGCAGTACTTC. Translation gives CASSGRQGGKYEQYF.

The chain combines TRBV11-2 with TRBJ2-7; no clear D. V was cut by 3 bases and J by 0 bases, with 3 bases left in between. Germline V lookup: CDR1 SGHAT, CDR2 FQNNGV. The CDR3 is made up of 12 amino acids. This chain's CDR3 is CASSFHSYEQYF. In DNA, the CDR3 is TGTGCCAGCAGCTTTCACTCCTACGAGCAGTACTTC.

The V call is TRBV9, the J call TRBJ2-2; TRBD1 matches at 8 bases. The CDR3 consists of 15 residues. Germline assignment: CDR1 SGDLS and CDR2 YYNGEE. Trimming cost V 3 bases and J 2 bases; bases outside gene matches: 3. The CDR3 protein is CASSEQGGNTGELFF. The CDR3 DNA sequence: TGTGCCAGCAGCGAACAGGGGGGAAACACCGGGGAGCTGTTTTTT. Together with reference TRBV9 and TRBJ2-2, the CDR3 gives the full variable domain: DSGVTQTPKHLITATGQRVTLRCSPRSGDLSVYWYQQSLDQGLQFLIQYYNGEERAKGNILERFSAQQFPDLHSELNLSSLELGDSALYFCASSEQGGNTGELFFGEGSRLTVL.

V and J are TRBV4-3 and TRBJ2-4; no clear D gene. This CDR3 contains 13 residues. From germline, CDR1 is LGHNA and CDR2 YSLEER. Trimming cost V 3 bases and J 6 bases, with 9 bases left between them. CDR3 DNA: TGCGCCAGCAGCCAGACTGCCTCAAACATTCAGTACTTC. It codes for CASSQTASNIQYF.

The gene calls are TRBV18 and TRBJ2-3; 8 nucleotides match TRBD1. After removal of 1 base from V and 0 bases from J, the junction contained 18 bases not matched to a gene. This CDR3 has 21 residues. CDR1 and CDR2 (germline): KGHSH, LQKENI. The CDR3 sequence: CASSPLSPSRGLPLSTDTQYF. In DNA, the CDR3 is TGTGCCAGCTCACCACTTTCCCCAAGCAGGGGGCTCCCCTTAAGCACAGATACGCAGTATTTT.

This chain connects TRBV5-1 to TRBJ1-6; TRBD1 agrees at 9 bases. V shed 0 bases and J 8 bases; nucleotides not matched to a gene: 6. The germline gives CDR1 SGHRS, CDR2 YFSETQ. The CDR3 covers 16 residues. The CDR3 spells CASSLGGQGIDSPLHF. CDR3 DNA sequence: TGCGCCAGCAGCTTGGGGGGACAGGGTATCGATTCACCCCTCCACTTT.

The chain carries TRBV27 and TRBJ1-6; D may be TRBD1 (6 bases). V shed 3 bases and J shed 6 bases, with 9 bases lying between them. The CDR3 contains 14 residues. Germline V lookup: CDR1 MNHEY, CDR2 SMNVEV (reference sequence). The CDR3 loop is CASSLARGNSPLHF. CDR3 in DNA: TGTGCCAGCAGTTTGGCCAGGGGTAATTCACCCCTCCACTTT.

The chain has TRBV19 and TRBJ1-2; D is unresolved. Germline V gene data show CDR1 as LNHDA and CDR2 as SQIVND (reference sequence). V lost 5 bases and J 4 bases, leaving 11 bases between the germline ends. The CDR3 runs to 13 residues. DNA for the CDR3: TGTGCCAGTAGTCCTGTGGCCAGCTATGGCTACACCTTC. It translates to CASSPVASYGYTF.

This clone was recorded a few times. The chain links TRBV23-1 to TRBJ2-7; D is unresolved. TRBV23-1 has ORF status, its function being uncertain. V lost 4 bases, J lost 3 bases, and 4 bases lay in between. The CDR3 is made up of 11 amino acids. CDR3 amino acids: CASSRGYEQYF. The CDR3 DNA sequence: TGCGCCAGCAGTCGAGGCTACGAGCAGTACTTC.

This chain connects TRBV6-1 to TRBJ1-2; D gene uncertain. V lost 6 bases to trimming and J lost 0 bases, with 11 bases between them. Germline V gene data show CDR1 as MNHNS and CDR2 as SASEGT. This CDR3 is built from 14 residues. CDR3 region: CASSRRQTNYGYTF. CDR3 sequence (DNA): TGTGCCAGCAGCCGCAGGCAAACTAACTATGGCTACACCTTC.